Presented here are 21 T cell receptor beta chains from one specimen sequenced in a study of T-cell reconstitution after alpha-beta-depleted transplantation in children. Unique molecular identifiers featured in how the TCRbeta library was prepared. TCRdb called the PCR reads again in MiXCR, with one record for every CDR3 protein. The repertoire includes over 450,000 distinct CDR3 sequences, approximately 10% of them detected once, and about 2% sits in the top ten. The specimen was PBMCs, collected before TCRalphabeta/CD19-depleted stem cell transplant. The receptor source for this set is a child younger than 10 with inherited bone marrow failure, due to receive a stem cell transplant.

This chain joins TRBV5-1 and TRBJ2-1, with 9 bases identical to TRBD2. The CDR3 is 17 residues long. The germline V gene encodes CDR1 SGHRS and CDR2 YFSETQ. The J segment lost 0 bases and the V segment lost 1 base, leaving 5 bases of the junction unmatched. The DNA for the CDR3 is TGCGCCAGCAGCTTGTGGGGAGCGGGAGGCTCCTACAATGAGCAGTTCTTC. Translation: CASSLWGAGGSYNEQFF.

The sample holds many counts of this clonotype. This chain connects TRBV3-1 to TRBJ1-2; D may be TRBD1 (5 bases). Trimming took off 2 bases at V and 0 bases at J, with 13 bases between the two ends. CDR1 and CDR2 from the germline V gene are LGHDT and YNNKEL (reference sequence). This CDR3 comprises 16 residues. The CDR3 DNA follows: TGTGCCAGCAGCCAATTAGGGACGCTTCCTAACTATGGCTACACCTTC. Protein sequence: CASSQLGTLPNYGYTF.

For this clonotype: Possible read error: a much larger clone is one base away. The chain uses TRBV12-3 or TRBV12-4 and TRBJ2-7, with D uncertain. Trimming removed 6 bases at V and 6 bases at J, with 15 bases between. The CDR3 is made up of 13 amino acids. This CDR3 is CASRSTAVGEQYF. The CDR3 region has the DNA TGTGCCAGCAGATCGACCGCGGTAGGCGAGCAGTACTTC.

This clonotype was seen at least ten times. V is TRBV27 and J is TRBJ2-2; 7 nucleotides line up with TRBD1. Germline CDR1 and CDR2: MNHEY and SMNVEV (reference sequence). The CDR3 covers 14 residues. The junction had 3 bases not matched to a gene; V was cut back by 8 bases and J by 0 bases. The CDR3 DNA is TGTGCCAGCGGTGACAGGGCGAACACCGGGGAGCTGTTTTTT. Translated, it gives CASGDRANTGELFF.

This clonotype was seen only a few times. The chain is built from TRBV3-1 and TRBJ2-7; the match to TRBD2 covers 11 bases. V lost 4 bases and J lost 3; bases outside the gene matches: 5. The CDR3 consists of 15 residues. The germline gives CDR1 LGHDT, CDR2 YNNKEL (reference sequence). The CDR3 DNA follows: TGTGCCAGCAGCCTAATGGGACTAGCGGTCTACGAGCAGTACTTC. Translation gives CASSLMGLAVYEQYF.

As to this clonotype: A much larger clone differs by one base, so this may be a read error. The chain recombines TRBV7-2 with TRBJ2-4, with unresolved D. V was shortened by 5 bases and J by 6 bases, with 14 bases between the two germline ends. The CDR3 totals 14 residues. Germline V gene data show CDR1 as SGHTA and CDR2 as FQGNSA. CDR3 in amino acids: CASSRVRPGNIQYF. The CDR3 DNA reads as TGTGCCAGCAGCCGCGTCCGACCGGGAAACATTCAGTACTTC.

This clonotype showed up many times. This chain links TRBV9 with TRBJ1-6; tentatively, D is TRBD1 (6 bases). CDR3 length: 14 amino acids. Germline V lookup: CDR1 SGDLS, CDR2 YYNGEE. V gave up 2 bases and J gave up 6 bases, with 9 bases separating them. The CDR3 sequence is CASSVMGANSPLHF. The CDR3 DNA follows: TGTGCCAGCAGCGTCATGGGGGCTAATTCACCCCTCCACTTT.

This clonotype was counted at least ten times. CDR3 sequence (DNA): TGTGCCAGCAGTCTAGGGTATTATCAGTACTTC. This encodes CASSLGYYQYF. This chain connects TRBV12-3 or TRBV12-4 to TRBJ2-4; no clear D. The CDR3 consists of 11 residues. Trimming left V 5 bases short and J 12 bases short, with 11 bases between.

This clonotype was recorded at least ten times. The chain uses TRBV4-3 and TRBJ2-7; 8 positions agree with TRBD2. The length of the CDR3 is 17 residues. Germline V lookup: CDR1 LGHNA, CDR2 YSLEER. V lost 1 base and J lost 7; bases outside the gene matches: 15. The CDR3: CASSQVWVAGRTNEQYF. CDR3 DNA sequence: TGCGCCAGCAGCCAAGTCTGGGTAGCGGGAAGGACTAATGAGCAGTACTTC.

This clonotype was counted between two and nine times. The CDR3 bases are TGCAGTGCTAGAGGGGTAGCGGGAGATACGCAGTATTTT. Protein product: CSARGVAGDTQYF. The rearrangement joins TRBV20-1 to TRBJ2-3; TRBD2 matches at 7 bases. CDR1 and CDR2 (germline): DFQATT, SNEGSKA (reference sequence). Trimming cost V 1 base and J 5 bases; bases outside gene matches: 3. CDR3 size: 13 residues.

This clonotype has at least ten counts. CDR3 sequence (DNA): TGCGCCAGCAGACAGGGGGTTGGCACCGGGGAGCTGTTTTTT. Amino acids: CASRQGVGTGELFF. The chain links TRBV4-3 to TRBJ2-2; 8 positions agree with TRBD1. The CDR3 is 14 residues long. J lost 4 bases, V lost 6 bases, and 4 bases had no gene match. Germline values: CDR1 LGHNA, CDR2 YSLEER.

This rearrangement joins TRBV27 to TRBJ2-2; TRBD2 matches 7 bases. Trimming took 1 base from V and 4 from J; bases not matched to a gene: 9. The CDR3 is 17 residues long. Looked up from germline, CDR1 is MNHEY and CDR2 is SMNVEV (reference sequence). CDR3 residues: CASSLFPPGGGTGELFF. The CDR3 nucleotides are TGTGCCAGCAGTTTATTCCCCCCGGGAGGAGGCACCGGGGAGCTGTTTTTT.

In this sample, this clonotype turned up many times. CDR3 in DNA: TGCGCCAGCAGCTTGCTAGCGGGAGGTCGCTATGAGCAGTTCTTC. The encoded protein is CASSLLAGGRYEQFF. The chain links TRBV5-1 to TRBJ2-1; TRBD2 matches at 11 bases. Germline lookup yields CDR1 SGHRS and CDR2 YFSETQ. J lost 8 bases, V lost 1 base, and 5 bases had no gene match. The CDR3 is 15 residues long.

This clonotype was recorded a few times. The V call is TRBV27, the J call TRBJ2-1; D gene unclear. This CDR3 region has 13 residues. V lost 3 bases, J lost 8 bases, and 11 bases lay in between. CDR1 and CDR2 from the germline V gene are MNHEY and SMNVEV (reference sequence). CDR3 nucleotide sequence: TGTGCCAGCAGTTTGTACGGGCATGATGAGCAGTTCTTC. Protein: CASSLYGHDEQFF.

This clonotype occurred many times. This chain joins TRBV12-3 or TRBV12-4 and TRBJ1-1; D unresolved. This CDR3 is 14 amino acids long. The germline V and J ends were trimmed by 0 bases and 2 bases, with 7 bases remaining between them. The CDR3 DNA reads TGTGCCAGCAGTTTAGCAGCAGTAAACACTGAAGCTTTCTTT. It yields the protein CASSLAAVNTEAFF.

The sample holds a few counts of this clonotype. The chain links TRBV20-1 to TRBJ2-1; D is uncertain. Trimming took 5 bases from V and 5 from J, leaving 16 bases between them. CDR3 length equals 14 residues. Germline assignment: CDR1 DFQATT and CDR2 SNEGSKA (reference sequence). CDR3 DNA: TGCAGTGCTCGAAAAAAGGTGGTAGACAATGAGCAGTTCTTC. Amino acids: CSARKKVVDNEQFF.

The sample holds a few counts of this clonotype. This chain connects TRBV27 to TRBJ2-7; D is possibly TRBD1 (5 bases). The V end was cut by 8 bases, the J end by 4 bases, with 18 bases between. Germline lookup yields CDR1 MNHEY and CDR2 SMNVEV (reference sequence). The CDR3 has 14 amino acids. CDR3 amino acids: CASGNMGQVYEQYF. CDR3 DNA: TGTGCCAGCGGCAACATGGGGCAGGTGTACGAGCAGTACTTC.

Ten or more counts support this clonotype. CDR3 residues: CASSFTGEGMETQYF. CDR3 DNA: TGTGCCAGCAGTTTTACAGGGGAGGGTATGGAGACCCAGTACTTC. The chain recombines TRBV6-5 with TRBJ2-5; D tentatively reads TRBD1 or TRBD2 (7 bases each). Looked up from germline, CDR1 is MNHEY and CDR2 is SVGAGI. Between the trimmed V and J ends, which lost 4 bases and 5 bases, there was a span of 17 bases. The CDR3 runs 15 residues.

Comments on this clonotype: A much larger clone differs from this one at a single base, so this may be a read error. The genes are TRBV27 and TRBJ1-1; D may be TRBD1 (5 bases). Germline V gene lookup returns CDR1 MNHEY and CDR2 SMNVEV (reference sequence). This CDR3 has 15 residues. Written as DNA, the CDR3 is TGTGTCAGCAGTTTAGCGGGGGTCGCGAACACTGAAGCTTTCTTT. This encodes CVSSLAGVANTEAFF.

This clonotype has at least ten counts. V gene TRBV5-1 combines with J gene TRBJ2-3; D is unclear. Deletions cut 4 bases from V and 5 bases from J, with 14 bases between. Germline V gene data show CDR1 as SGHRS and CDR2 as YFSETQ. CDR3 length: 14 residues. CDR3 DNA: TGCGCCAGCAGCCTCAGAGATCTTAGAGATACGCAGTATTTT. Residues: CASSLRDLRDTQYF. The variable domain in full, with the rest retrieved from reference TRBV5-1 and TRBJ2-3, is KAGVTQTPRYLIKTRGQQVTLSCSPISGHRSVSWYQQTPGQGLQFLFEYFSETQRNKGNFPGRFSGRQFSNSRSEMNVSTLELGDSALYLCASSLRDLRDTQYFGPGTRLTVL.

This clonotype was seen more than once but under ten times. The CDR3 sequence: CASSQSLSGIFSYEQYF. The CDR3 DNA is TGTGCCAGTAGTCAGTCTCTCTCCGGGATTTTCTCCTACGAGCAGTACTTC. J is TRBJ2-7 and V is TRBV19; the D gene is possibly TRBD2 (5 bases). Per germline, CDR1 LNHDA and CDR2 SQIVND (reference sequence). V was trimmed by 5 bases and J by 0 bases, leaving 20 bases between them. The CDR3 has 17 amino acids.